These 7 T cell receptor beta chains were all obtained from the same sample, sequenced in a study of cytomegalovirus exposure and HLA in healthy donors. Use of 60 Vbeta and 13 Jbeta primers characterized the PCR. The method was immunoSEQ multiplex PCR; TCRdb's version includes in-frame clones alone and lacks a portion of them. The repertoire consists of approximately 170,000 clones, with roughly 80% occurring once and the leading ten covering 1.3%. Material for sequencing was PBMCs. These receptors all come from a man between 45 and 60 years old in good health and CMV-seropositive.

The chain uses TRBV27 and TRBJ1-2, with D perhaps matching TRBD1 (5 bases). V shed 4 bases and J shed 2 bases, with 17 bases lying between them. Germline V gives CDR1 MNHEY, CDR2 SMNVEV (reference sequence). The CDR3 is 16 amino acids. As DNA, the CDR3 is TGTGCCAGCAGTTGGGGGGTGGAGGCCGCAAACTATGGCTACACCTTC. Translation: CASSWGVEAANYGYTF.

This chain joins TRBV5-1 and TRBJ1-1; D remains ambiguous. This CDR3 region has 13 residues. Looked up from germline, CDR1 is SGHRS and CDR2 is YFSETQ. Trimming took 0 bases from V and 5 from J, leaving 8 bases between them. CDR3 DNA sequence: TGCGCCAGCAGCTTGGATGGGGAGACTGAAGCTTTCTTT. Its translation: CASSLDGETEAFF. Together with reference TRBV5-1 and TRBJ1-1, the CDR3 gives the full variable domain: KAGVTQTPRYLIKTRGQQVTLSCSPISGHRSVSWYQQTPGQGLQFLFEYFSETQRNKGNFPGRFSGRQFSNSRSEMNVSTLELGDSALYLCASSLDGETEAFFGQGTRLTVV.

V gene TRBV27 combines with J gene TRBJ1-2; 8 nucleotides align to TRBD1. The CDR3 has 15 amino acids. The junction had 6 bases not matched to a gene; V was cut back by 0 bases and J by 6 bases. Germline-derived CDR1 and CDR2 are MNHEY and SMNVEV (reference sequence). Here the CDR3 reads CASSLSPRTGNGYTF. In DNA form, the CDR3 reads TGTGCCAGCAGTTTATCGCCTAGGACAGGGAATGGCTACACCTTC.

CDR3 nucleotides: TGTGCCAGCAGTTTATACGTGGGCAGCCTTAATGAAAAACTGTTTTTT. Translation: CASSLYVGSLNEKLFF. The chain has TRBV28 and TRBJ1-4; D gene unclear. Per germline, CDR1 MDHEN and CDR2 SYDVKM. The V end lost 1 base, the J end lost 4 bases, and 13 bases lay between the germline ends. This CDR3 contains 16 residues.

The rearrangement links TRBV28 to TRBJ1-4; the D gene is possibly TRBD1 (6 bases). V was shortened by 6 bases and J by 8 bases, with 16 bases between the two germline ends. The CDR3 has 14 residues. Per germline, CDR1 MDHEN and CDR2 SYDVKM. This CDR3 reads CASRVDGGQEKLFF. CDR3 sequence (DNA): TGTGCCAGCAGGGTCGACGGGGGGCAGGAAAAACTGTTTTTT.

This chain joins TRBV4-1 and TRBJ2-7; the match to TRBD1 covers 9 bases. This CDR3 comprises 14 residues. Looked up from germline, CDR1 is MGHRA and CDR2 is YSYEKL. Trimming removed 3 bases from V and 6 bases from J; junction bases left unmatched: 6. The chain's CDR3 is CASSHRDRAREQYF. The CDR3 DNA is TGCGCCAGCAGCCACCGGGACAGGGCCCGCGAGCAGTACTTC.

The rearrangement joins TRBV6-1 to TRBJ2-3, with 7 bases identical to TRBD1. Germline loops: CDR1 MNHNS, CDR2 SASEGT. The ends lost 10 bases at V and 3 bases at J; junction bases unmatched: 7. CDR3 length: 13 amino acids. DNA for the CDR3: TGTGCCACCTCGATGGGACAGACAGATACGCAGTATTTT. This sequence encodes CATSMGQTDTQYF.